The next 28 T cell receptor beta chains were all read from a single sample in a study of T cell responses to AZD1222 COVID-19 vaccine. Measured with immunoSEQ multiplex PCR; TCRdb has only the in-frame clones, and not every one. The sample includes roughly 180,000 clones, 90% of them seen just once. Sample: peripheral blood, taken on day 0 of AZD1222 vaccination. These receptors were taken from an adult in good health.

This chain uses TRBV7-2 with TRBJ1-2; D possibly corresponds to TRBD1 (6 bases). Germline values: CDR1 SGHTA, CDR2 FQGNSA. V gave up 4 bases and J gave up 7 bases, with 10 bases separating them. The CDR3 totals 12 residues. The CDR3 DNA reads TGTGCCAGCAGCTGGACAGACAGTGGCTACACCTTC. It yields the protein CASSWTDSGYTF.

V and J are TRBV13 and TRBJ2-7, with TRBD1 matching 10 bases. V lost 11 bases, J lost 6 bases, and 13 bases stayed unmatched. Per the germline V gene, CDR1 is PRHDT and CDR2 is FYEKMQ (reference sequence). The CDR3 has 14 amino acids. As DNA, the CDR3 is TGTGCCTATTCAAAGGGGACAGGGGTGGGCGAGCAGTACTTC. The encoded protein is CAYSKGTGVGEQYF.

The sample holds a few counts of this clone. The chain has TRBV11-2 and TRBJ2-2; D remains unclear. Trimming left V 3 bases short and J 4 bases short, with 12 bases between. Germline lookup yields CDR1 SGHAT and CDR2 FQNNGV. This CDR3 is 15 amino acids long. The CDR3 nucleotides are TGTGCCAGCAGCTTGGACCCAGGTGGCACCGGGGAGCTGTTTTTT. Encoded protein: CASSLDPGGTGELFF.

The V and J genes are TRBV6-5 and TRBJ2-2; D not certain. Germline V lookup: CDR1 MNHEY, CDR2 SVGAGI. The CDR3 loop spans 14 amino acids. With 5 bases removed from V and 1 base from J, the gap between germline ends came to 8 bases. The CDR3: CASSPDVNTGELFF. The CDR3 DNA follows: TGTGCCAGCAGTCCGGACGTGAACACCGGGGAGCTGTTTTTT.

This chain joins TRBV28 and TRBJ1-5; D is unresolved. The CDR3 is made up of 12 amino acids. Trimming shortened V by 8 bases and J by 7 bases, and 12 bases separated the two germline ends. The germline V gene encodes CDR1 MDHEN and CDR2 SYDVKM. The CDR3 DNA reads TGTGCCAGCCGAGAGGGCTCCCAGCCCCAGCATTTT. Translated: CASREGSQPQHF.

The chain is built from TRBV29-1 and TRBJ2-7; no firm D call. The V gene's germline CDR1 is SQVTM and CDR2 ANQGSEA. This CDR3 is 14 amino acids long. Trimming pared 2 bases from V and 2 bases from J, leaving 13 bases between. The CDR3 nucleotides are TGCAGCGTTGAATTAGGTACAGCTACCTACGAGCAGTACTTC. This translates into CSVELGTATYEQYF.

A few counts support this clone. This chain joins TRBV7-9 and TRBJ2-7; D might be TRBD2 (6 bases). The CDR3 totals 14 residues. V lost 5 bases and J lost 6, with 17 bases in between. The germline CDR1 and CDR2 sequences are SEHNR and FQNEAQ (reference sequence). The CDR3 DNA sequence: TGTGCCAGCAGCCAGACTAGTGCGCTGGGCGAGCAGTACTTC. It encodes CASSQTSALGEQYF.

The chain links TRBV29-1 to TRBJ2-2; no definite D call. This CDR3 contains 11 residues. Trimming removed 6 bases at V and 3 bases at J, with 5 bases between. CDR1 and CDR2 from the germline V gene are SQVTM and ANQGSEA. Written as DNA, the CDR3 is TGCAGCGTCCGAGACACCGGGGAGCTGTTTTTT. This translates into CSVRDTGELFF.

J is TRBJ2-5 and V is TRBV15; the D gene could be TRBD1 or TRBD2 (6 bases each). Germline-derived CDR1 and CDR2 are LNHNV and YYDKDF (reference sequence). CDR3 size: 15 residues. Trimming pared 3 bases from V and 4 bases from J, leaving 15 bases between. CDR3 coding DNA: TGTGCCACCAGCAGGGGGACCGGAGGGGGAGAGACCCAGTACTTC. This gives the protein CATSRGTGGGETQYF.

The chain employs TRBV5-3 and TRBJ2-5; maybe TRBD2 (5 bases). TRBV5-3 is an open reading frame, and its role is uncertain. This CDR3 contains 14 residues. The V end was cut by 4 bases, the J end by 7 bases, with 17 bases between. Here the CDR3 DNA reads TGTGCCAGAAGCCCCGGACCGGACTGGGGGACCCAGTACTTC. This codes for CARSPGPDWGTQYF.

V usage is TRBV7-2 and J usage is TRBJ1-1; TRBD1 aligns across 9 bases. Germline values: CDR1 SGHTA, CDR2 FQGNSA. After removal of 5 bases from V and 10 bases from J, the junction contained 20 bases not matched to a gene. The CDR3 is made up of 17 amino acids. This CDR3 is CASSPLPGQGNVGGAFF. The CDR3 DNA follows: TGTGCCAGCAGCCCACTGCCGGGACAGGGAAACGTTGGCGGAGCTTTCTTT. The entire variable domain, with the rest obtained from reference TRBV7-2 and TRBJ1-1, is as follows: GAGVSQSPSNKVTEKGKDVELRCDPISGHTALYWYRQSLGQGLEFLIYFQGNSAPDKSGLPSDRFSAERTGGSVSTLTIQRTQQEDSAVYLCASSPLPGQGNVGGAFFGQGTRLTVV.

The chain carries TRBV27 and TRBJ1-2, with D possibly TRBD1 on 5 matching bases. This CDR3 has 15 residues. Germline CDR1 and CDR2: MNHEY and SMNVEV (reference sequence). V shed 3 bases and J shed 8 bases, with 19 bases lying between them. CDR3 sequence (DNA): TGTGCCAGCAGTTTGACCGGGACGAAAAAAAGAGGCTACACCTTC. Translated: CASSLTGTKKRGYTF.

The chain combines TRBV5-1 with TRBJ2-6, with D perhaps matching TRBD1 (7 bases). The germline gives CDR1 SGHRS, CDR2 YFSETQ. The CDR3 totals 18 residues. Between the trimmed V and J ends, which lost 3 bases and 1 base, there was a span of 17 bases. CDR3 amino acids: CASSSGGTAFSGANVLTF. CDR3 DNA sequence: TGCGCCAGCAGCTCGGGCGGGACAGCCTTTTCTGGGGCCAACGTCCTGACTTTC.

J is TRBJ2-1 and V is TRBV7-3; 8 bases map to TRBD2. From germline, CDR1 is SGHTA and CDR2 FQGTGA. There are 15 residues in the CDR3. Trimming took 6 bases from V and 5 from J; bases not matched to a gene: 9. The CDR3 coding sequence is TGTGCCAGCAGTCCCAGCGGGGGTGCTCACAATGAGCAGTTCTTC. Protein sequence: CASSPSGGAHNEQFF.

The chain uses TRBV11-3 and TRBJ2-1, with D perhaps TRBD1 (7 bases). This CDR3 spans 16 amino acids. In germline, CDR1 is SGHNT, CDR2 YENEEA. V was trimmed by 0 bases and J by 2 bases, leaving 11 bases between them. The CDR3 here is CASSLDQGGAYNEQFF. CDR3 coding DNA: TGTGCCAGCAGCTTAGATCAGGGGGGCGCCTACAATGAGCAGTTCTTC.

The chain links TRBV6-2 or TRBV6-3 to TRBJ2-7; TRBD1 aligns across 8 bases. CDR1 is MNHEY, CDR2 SVGEGT, per germline. The V segment lost 6 bases and the J segment 3 bases; nucleotides outside the gene matches: 10. The CDR3 sequence is 15 residues long. The CDR3 here is CASSPRAGGNYEQYF. The CDR3 DNA is TGTGCCAGCAGCCCCCGGGCAGGGGGCAACTACGAGCAGTACTTC.

The CDR3 here is CASRSIQGGGTEAFF. For the CDR3, the DNA is TGTGCCAGCAGATCCATACAGGGTGGGGGCACTGAAGCTTTCTTT. The chain has TRBV5-4 and TRBJ1-1, with D perhaps TRBD1 (6 bases). The CDR3 spans 15 residues. CDR1 is SGHNT and CDR2 is YYREEE in the germline V gene (reference sequence). The germline V and J ends were trimmed by 5 bases and 4 bases, with 18 bases remaining between them.

The DNA of the CDR3 is TGTGCCAGCAGCCTCCGACAATCCCCCTATGGCTACACCTTC. It specifies CASSLRQSPYGYTF. The chain uses TRBV3-1 (or the pseudogene TRBV3-2) and TRBJ1-2; the D is unclear. Germline CDR1 reads LGHDT; CDR2 reads YNNKEL (reference sequence). The germline V and J ends were trimmed by 4 bases and 4 bases, with 13 bases remaining between them. There are 14 residues in the CDR3.

The chain links TRBV7-9 to TRBJ1-2, with 11 bases fitting TRBD1. V lost 5 bases, J lost 8 bases, and 7 bases stayed unmatched. The V gene's germline CDR1 is SEHNR and CDR2 FQNEAQ (reference sequence). This CDR3 is built from 14 residues. The CDR3 bases are TGTGCCAGCAGCCGCGGACAGGGGGCTGGGGGCTACACCTTC. Amino acids: CASSRGQGAGGYTF.

The J gene is TRBJ1-1, the V gene TRBV19, with D perhaps TRBD1 (5 bases). The CDR3 extends over 13 amino acids. Germline CDR1 is LNHDA and CDR2 is SQIVND (reference sequence). V was clipped by 9 bases and J by 4 bases, with 15 bases between them. For the CDR3, the DNA is TGTGCCAGCCGGGATGGGGGGATCACTGAAGCTTTCTTT. Its protein product is CASRDGGITEAFF.

This clone was seen a single time. For the CDR3, the DNA is TGTGCCAGCATCCAACAGGCAGCTAGCGGTAGAAGTTCCTACAATGAGCAGTTCTTC. This codes for CASIQQAASGRSSYNEQFF. V usage is TRBV2 and J usage is TRBJ2-1, with TRBD2 matching 7 bases. V shed 7 bases, J shed 1 base, and the junction held 19 bases outside the gene matches. CDR1 and CDR2 from the germline V gene are SNHLY and FYNNEI. The CDR3 covers 19 residues.

The count of this clone is one. V and J are TRBV19 and TRBJ1-2; D is unresolved. CDR3 length: 12 amino acids. Trimming stripped 5 bases from V and 7 bases from J, with 11 bases between. Germline lookup yields CDR1 LNHDA and CDR2 SQIVND (reference sequence). The CDR3 protein is CASSLVAGGYTF. CDR3 nucleotides: TGTGCCAGTAGTCTCGTCGCGGGTGGCTACACCTTC. The variable domain in full, with the rest retrieved from reference TRBV19 and TRBJ1-2, is DGGITQSPKYLFRKEGQNVTLSCEQNLNHDAMYWYRQDPGQGLRLIYYSQIVNDFQKGDIAEGYSVSREKKESFPLTVTSAQKNPTAFYLCASSLVAGGYTFGSGTRLTVV.

The chain is built from TRBV14 and TRBJ2-2; D is unresolved. The CDR3 extends over 13 amino acids. Germline V lookup: CDR1 SGHDN, CDR2 FVKESK. V was trimmed by 4 bases and J by 6 bases, leaving 9 bases between them. CDR3 sequence: CASSPVVSGELFF. The CDR3 DNA follows: TGTGCCAGCAGCCCTGTGGTTTCCGGGGAGCTGTTTTTT.

The chain employs TRBV9 and TRBJ2-7; no clear D gene. The CDR3 is 14 residues long. Between the trimmed V and J ends, which lost 0 bases and 6 bases, there was a span of 13 bases. Germline CDR1 SGDLS, CDR2 YYNGEE. CDR3 loop: CASSVVSGVGEQYF. CDR3 DNA sequence: TGTGCCAGCAGCGTAGTATCAGGAGTGGGCGAGCAGTACTTC.

The gene calls are TRBV30 and TRBJ2-3, with TRBD1 identical over 10 bases. The junction had 13 bases not matched to a gene; V was cut back by 6 bases and J by 10 bases. Germline loops: CDR1 GTSNPN, CDR2 SVGIG (reference sequence). The CDR3 spans 14 residues. CDR3 region: CACTLTGGDTPQYF. CDR3 DNA: TGTGCCTGTACCTTGACAGGGGGCGATACACCGCAGTATTTT.

The rearrangement uses TRBV18 and TRBJ2-7; TRBD1 aligns across 10 bases. The CDR3 loop spans 17 amino acids. Germline V CDR1 and CDR2: KGHSH, LQKENI. V lost 7 bases and J lost 0; bases outside the gene matches: 12. CDR3 amino acids: CASYLSSGTGASYEQYF. The CDR3 coding sequence is TGTGCCAGCTATCTCTCCTCCGGGACAGGGGCCTCCTACGAGCAGTACTTC.

The V call is TRBV7-3, the J call TRBJ2-5, with 11 positions matching TRBD2. Germline assignment: CDR1 SGHTA and CDR2 FQGTGA. The CDR3 length is 15 residues. The trim removed 5 bases at V and 1 base at J, leaving 3 bases unmatched. This CDR3 reads CASSLTSGVQETQYF. The CDR3 DNA sequence: TGTGCCAGCAGCCTGACTAGCGGGGTCCAAGAGACCCAGTACTTC.

This clone appeared once. V usage is TRBV25-1 and J usage is TRBJ1-4; 7 bases line up with TRBD1. CDR3 length: 17 amino acids. The germline gives CDR1 MGHDK, CDR2 SYGVNS. Trimming took 6 bases from V and 8 from J; bases not matched to a gene: 18. CDR3 in amino acids: CASSDPHSTGMREKLFF. The CDR3 DNA sequence: TGTGCCAGCAGCGACCCCCACTCGACAGGGATGAGAGAAAAACTGTTTTTT.